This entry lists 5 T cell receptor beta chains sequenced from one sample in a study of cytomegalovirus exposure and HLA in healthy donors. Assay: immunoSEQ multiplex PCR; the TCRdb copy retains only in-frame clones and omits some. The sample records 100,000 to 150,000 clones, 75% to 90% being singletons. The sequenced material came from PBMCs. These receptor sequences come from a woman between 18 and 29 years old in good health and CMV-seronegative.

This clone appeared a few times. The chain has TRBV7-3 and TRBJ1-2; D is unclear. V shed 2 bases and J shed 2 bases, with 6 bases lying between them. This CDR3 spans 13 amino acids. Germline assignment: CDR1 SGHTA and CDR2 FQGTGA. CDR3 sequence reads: CASSLPGNYGYTF. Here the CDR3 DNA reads TGTGCCAGCAGCTTACCAGGAAACTATGGCTACACCTTC. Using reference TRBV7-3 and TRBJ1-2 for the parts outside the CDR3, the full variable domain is GAGVSQTPSNKVTEKGKYVELRCDPISGHTALYWYRQSLGQGPEFLIYFQGTGAADDSGLPNDRFFAVRPEGSVSTLKIQRTERGDSAVYLCASSLPGNYGYTFGSGTRLTVV.

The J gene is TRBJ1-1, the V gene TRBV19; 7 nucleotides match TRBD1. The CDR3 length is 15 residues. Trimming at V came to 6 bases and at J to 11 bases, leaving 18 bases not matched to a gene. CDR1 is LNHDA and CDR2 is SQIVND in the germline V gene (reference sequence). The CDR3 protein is CASRPPYGQAAGAFF. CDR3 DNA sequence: TGTGCCAGTAGGCCCCCATACGGACAGGCCGCCGGGGCTTTCTTT.

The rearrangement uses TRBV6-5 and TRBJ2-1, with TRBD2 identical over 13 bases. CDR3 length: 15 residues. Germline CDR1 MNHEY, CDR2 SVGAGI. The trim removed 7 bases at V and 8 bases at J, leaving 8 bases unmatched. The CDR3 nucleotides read TGTGCCAGCACCCTACTAGCGGGGGGGCGCGATGAGCAGTTCTTC. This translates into CASTLLAGGRDEQFF.

This CDR3 reads CASSLAGTEAFF. The CDR3 DNA reads as TGTGCCAGCAGCCTAGCGGGGACTGAAGCTTTCTTT. This chain joins TRBV27 and TRBJ1-1, with D hard to call. CDR3 size: 12 residues. V was pared by 6 bases and J by 5 bases, with 10 bases between. Germline loops: CDR1 MNHEY, CDR2 SMNVEV (reference sequence).

The CDR3 DNA sequence: TGTGCCACCAGCAGAGCGCAGGGGTGGACCGGGGAGCTGTTTTTT. It is translated as CATSRAQGWTGELFF. The rearrangement uses TRBV15 and TRBJ2-2; weak D call: TRBD1 (6 bases). The V end was cut by 1 base, the J end by 5 bases, with 11 bases between. Germline-derived CDR1 and CDR2 are LNHNV and YYDKDF (reference sequence). This CDR3 is built from 15 residues.